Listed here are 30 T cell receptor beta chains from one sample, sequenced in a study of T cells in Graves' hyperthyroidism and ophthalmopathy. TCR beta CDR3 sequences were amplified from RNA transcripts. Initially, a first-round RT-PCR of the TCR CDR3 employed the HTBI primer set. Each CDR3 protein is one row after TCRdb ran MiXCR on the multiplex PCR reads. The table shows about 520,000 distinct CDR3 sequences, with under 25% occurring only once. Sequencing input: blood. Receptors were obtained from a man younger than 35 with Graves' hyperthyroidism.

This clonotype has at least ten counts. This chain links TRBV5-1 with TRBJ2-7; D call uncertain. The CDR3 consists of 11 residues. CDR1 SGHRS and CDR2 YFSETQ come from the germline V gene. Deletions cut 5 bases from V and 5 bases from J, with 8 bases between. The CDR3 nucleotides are TGCGCCAGCAGTACCGGAGACGAGCAGTACTTC. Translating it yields CASSTGDEQYF.

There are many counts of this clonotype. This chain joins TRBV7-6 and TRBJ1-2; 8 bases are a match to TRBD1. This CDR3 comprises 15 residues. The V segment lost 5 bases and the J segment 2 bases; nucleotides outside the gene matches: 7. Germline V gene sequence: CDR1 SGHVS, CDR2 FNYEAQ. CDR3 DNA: TGTGCCAGCAGCAATTTCAGGGGGCCCAACTATGGCTACACCTTC. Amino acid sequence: CASSNFRGPNYGYTF.

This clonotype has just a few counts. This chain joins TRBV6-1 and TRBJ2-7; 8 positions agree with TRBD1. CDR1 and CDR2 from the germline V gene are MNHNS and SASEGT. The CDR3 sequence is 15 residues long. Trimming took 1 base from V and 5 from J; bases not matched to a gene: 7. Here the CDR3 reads CASSEGAGGGDEQYF. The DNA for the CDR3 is TGTGCCAGCAGTGAAGGAGCAGGGGGCGGGGACGAGCAGTACTTC.

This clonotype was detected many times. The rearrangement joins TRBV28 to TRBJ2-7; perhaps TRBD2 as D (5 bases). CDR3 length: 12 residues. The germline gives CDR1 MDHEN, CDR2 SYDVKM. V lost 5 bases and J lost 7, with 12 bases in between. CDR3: CASSPHRGEQYF. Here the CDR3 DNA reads TGTGCCAGCAGTCCCCACCGGGGAGAGCAGTACTTC.

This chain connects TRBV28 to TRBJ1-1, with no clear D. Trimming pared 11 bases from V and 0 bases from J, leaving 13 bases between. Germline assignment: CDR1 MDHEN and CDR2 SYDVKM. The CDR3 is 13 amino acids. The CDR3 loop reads CAGGSYLNTEAFF. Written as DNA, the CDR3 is TGTGCCGGCGGGTCCTACTTGAACACTGAAGCTTTCTTT.

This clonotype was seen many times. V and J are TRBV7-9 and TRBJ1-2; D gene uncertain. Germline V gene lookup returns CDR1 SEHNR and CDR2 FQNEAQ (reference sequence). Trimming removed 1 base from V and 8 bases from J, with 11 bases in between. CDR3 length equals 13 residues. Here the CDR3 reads CASSLDGGDGYTF. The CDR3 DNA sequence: TGTGCCAGCAGCTTAGACGGAGGAGACGGCTACACCTTC. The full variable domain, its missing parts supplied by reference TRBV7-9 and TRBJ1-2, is DTGVSQNPRHKITKRGQNVTFRCDPISEHNRLYWYRQTLGQGPEFLTYFQNEAQLEKSRLLSDRFSAERPKGSFSTLEIQRTEQGDSAMYLCASSLDGGDGYTFGSGTRLTVV.

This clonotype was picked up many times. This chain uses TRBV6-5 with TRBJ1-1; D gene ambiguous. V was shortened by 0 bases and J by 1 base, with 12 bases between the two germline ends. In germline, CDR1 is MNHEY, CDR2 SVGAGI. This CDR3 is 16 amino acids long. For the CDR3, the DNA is TGTGCCAGCAGTTACTCTCCCGCGGCCTCGAACACTGAAGCTTTCTTT. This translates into CASSYSPAASNTEAFF.

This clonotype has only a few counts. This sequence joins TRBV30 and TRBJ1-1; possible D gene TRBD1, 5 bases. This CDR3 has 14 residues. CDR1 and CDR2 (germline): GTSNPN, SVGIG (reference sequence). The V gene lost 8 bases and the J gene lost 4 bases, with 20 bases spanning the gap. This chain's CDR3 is CAAGPGALGTEAFF. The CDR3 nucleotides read TGTGCCGCAGGCCCCGGGGCCCTTGGCACTGAAGCTTTCTTT. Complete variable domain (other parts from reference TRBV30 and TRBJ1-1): SQTIHQWPATLVQPVGSPLSLECTVEGTSNPNLYWYRQAAGRGLQLLFYSVGIGQISSEVPQNLSASRPQDRQFILSSKKLLLSDSGFYLCAAGPGALGTEAFFGQGTRLTVV.

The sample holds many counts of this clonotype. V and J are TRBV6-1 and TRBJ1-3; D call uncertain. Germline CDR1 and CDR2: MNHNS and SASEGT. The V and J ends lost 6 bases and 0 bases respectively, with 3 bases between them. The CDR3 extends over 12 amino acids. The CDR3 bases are TGTGCCAGCAGCGCCTCTGGAAACACCATATATTTT. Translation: CASSASGNTIYF.

For the CDR3, the DNA is TGTGCCAGCAGCCAGTCCGGGACAACTTCCTACGAGCAGTACTTC. This sequence encodes CASSQSGTTSYEQYF. The genes are TRBV4-2 and TRBJ2-7; weak D call: TRBD1 (6 bases). V shed 3 bases and J shed 1 base, with 13 bases lying between them. This CDR3 is 15 amino acids long. Germline assignment: CDR1 LGHNA and CDR2 YNFKEQ.

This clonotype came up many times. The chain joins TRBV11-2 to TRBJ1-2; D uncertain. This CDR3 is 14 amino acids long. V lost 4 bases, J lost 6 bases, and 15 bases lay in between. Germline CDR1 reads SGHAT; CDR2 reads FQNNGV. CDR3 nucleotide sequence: TGTGCCAGCAGCTCCGTGAGGTTCCCTAATGGCTACACCTTC. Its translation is CASSSVRFPNGYTF. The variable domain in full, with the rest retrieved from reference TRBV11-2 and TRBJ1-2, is EAGVAQSPRYKIIEKRQSVAFWCNPISGHATLYWYQQILGQGPKLLIQFQNNGVVDDSQLPKDRFSAERLKGVDSTLKIQPAKLEDSAVYLCASSSVRFPNGYTFGSGTRLTVV.

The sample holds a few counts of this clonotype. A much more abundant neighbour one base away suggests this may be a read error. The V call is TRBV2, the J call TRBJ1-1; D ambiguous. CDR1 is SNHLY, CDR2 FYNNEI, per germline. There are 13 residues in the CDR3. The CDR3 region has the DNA TGTGCCAGCAGTGAAGCGCGTACCACTGTAGCTTTCTTT. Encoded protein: CASSEARTTVAFF.

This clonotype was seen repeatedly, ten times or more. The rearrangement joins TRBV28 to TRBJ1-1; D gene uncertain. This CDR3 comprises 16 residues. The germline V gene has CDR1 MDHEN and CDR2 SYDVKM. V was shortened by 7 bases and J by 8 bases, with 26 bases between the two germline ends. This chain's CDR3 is CASTTRLLLPVGEAFF. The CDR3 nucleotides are TGTGCCAGCACCACACGTCTCCTTTTGCCCGTAGGGGAAGCTTTCTTT.

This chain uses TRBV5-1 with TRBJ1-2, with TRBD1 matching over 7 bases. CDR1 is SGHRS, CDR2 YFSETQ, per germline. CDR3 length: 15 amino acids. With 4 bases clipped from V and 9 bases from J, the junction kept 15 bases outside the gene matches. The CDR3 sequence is CASSISVGDSGRYTF. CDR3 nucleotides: TGCGCCAGCAGCATTAGTGTTGGGGACAGCGGGCGCTACACCTTC.

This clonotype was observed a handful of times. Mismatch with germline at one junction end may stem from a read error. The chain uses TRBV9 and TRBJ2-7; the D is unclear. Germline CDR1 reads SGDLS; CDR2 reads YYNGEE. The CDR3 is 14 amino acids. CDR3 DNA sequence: TGTGCCGGCAGCGTTACGGAGACCCGTTACGAGCAGTACTTC. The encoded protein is CAGSVTETRYEQYF.

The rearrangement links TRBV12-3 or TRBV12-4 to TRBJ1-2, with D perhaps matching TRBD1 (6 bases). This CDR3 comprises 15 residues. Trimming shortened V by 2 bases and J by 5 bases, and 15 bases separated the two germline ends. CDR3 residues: CASSLSTGILYGYTF. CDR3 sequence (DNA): TGTGCCAGCAGTTTAAGCACAGGGATTCTTTATGGCTACACCTTC.

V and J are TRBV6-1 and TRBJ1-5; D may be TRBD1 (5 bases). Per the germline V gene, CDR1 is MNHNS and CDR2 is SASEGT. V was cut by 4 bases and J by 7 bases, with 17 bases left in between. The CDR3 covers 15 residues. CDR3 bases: TGTGCCAGCAGTGCGTTGGGGAGGTCAGGGCAGCCCCAGCATTTT. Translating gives CASSALGRSGQPQHF.

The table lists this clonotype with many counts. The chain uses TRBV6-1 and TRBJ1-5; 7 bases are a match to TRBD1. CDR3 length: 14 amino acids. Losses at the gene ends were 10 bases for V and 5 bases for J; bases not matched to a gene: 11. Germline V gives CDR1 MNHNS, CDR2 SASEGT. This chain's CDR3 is CATRLQGFHQPQHF. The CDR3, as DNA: TGTGCCACTCGCCTACAGGGGTTCCATCAGCCCCAGCATTTT.

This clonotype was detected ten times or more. This CDR3 reads CATSPLAGGFYEQYF. DNA for the CDR3: TGTGCCACCTCACCCCTGGCAGGGGGCTTCTACGAGCAGTACTTC. This sequence joins TRBV19 and TRBJ2-7, with 8 bases identical to TRBD1. This CDR3 is 15 amino acids long. CDR1 LNHDA and CDR2 SQIVND come from the germline V gene (reference sequence). Germline trimming cut 10 bases from V and 3 bases from J; bases unmatched to any gene: 14. The variable domain in full, completed from reference TRBV19 and TRBJ2-7, reads DGGITQSPKYLFRKEGQNVTLSCEQNLNHDAMYWYRQDPGQGLRLIYYSQIVNDFQKGDIAEGYSVSREKKESFPLTVTSAQKNPTAFYLCATSPLAGGFYEQYFGPGTRLTVT.

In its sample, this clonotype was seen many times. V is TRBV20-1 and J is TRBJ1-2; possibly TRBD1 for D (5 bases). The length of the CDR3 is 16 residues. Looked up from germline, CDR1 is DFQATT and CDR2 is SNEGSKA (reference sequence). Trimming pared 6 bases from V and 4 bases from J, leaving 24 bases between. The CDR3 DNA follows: TGCAGTGCCAATGACCCGGGAGGACCAAGGGGCTATGGCTACACCTTC. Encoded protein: CSANDPGGPRGYGYTF.

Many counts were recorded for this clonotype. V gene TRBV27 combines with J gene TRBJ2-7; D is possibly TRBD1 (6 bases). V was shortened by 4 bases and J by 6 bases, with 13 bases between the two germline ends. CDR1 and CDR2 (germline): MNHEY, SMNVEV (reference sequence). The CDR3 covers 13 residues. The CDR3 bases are TGTGCCAGCAGTTCCTACAGGGCTCCCGAGCAGTACTTC. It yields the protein CASSSYRAPEQYF.

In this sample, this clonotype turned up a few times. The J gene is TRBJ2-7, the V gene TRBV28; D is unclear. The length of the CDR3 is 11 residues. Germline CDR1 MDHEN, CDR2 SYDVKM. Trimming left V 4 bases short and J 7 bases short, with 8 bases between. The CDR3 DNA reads TGTGCCAGCAGTTCCCCTGTAGAGCAGTACTTC. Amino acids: CASSSPVEQYF.

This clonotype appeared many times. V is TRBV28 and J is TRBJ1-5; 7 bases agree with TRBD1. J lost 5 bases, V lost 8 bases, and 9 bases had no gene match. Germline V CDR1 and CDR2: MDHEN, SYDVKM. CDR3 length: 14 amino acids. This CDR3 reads CASVSEGAHQPQHF. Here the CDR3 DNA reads TGTGCCAGCGTCTCAGAGGGGGCACATCAGCCCCAGCATTTT. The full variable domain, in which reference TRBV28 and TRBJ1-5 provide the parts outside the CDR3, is DVKVTQSSRYLVKRTGEKVFLECVQDMDHENMFWYRQDPGLGLRLIYFSYDVKMKEKGDIPEGYSVSREKKERFSLILESASTNQTSMYLCASVSEGAHQPQHFGDGTRLSIL.

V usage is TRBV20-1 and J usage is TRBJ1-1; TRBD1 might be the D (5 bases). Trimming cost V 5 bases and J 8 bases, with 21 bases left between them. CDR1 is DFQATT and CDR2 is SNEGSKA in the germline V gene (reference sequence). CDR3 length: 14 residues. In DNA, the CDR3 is TGCAGTGCTGATCCGGGACCTGGGGTATTCGAAGCTTTCTTT. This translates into CSADPGPGVFEAFF.

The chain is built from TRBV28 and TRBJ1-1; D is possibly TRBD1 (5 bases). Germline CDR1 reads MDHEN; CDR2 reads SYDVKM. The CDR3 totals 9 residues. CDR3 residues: CEFRVRAFF. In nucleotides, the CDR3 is TGTGAGTTCAGGGTACGGGCTTTCTTT.

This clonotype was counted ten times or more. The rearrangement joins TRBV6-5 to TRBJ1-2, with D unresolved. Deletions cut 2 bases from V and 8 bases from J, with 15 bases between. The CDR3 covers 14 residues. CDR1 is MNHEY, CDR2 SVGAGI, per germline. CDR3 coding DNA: TGTGCCAGCAGTTACCTGACCTCAAGGTCGGGCTACACCTTC. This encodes CASSYLTSRSGYTF.

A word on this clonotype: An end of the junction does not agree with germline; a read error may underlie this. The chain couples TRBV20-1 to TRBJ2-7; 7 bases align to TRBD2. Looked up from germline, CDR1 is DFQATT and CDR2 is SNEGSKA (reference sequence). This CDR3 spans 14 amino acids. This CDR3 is CSARAFEGRAQQIF. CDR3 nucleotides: TGCAGTGCTAGAGCCTTCGAGGGGAGGGCACAGCAGATCTTC.

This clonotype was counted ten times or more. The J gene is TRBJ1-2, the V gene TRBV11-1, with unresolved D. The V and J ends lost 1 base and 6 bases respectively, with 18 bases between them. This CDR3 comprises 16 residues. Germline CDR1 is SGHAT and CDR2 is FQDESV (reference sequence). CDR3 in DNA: TGTGCCAGCAGCTTAGATCTACGGGAAGTAGTGGATGGCTACACCTTC. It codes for CASSLDLREVVDGYTF.

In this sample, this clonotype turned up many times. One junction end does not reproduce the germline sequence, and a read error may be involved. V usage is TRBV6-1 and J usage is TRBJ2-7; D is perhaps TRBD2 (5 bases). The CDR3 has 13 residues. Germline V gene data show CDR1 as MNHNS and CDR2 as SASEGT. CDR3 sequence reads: CVSSEERSDEQYF. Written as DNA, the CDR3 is TGTGTCAGCAGTGAAGAGCGGAGTGACGAGCAGTACTTC.

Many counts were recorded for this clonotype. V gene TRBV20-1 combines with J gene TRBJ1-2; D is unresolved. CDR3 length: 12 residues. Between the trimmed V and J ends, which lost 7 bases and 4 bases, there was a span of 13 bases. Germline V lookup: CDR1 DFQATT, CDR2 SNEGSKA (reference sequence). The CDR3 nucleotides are TGCAGTGTCCTAGACTTCAGCTATGGCTACACCTTC. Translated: CSVLDFSYGYTF.